A single sample gave rise to the 12 T cell receptor beta chains below, sequenced in a study of blood T cell repertoires in COVID-19. Profiled with immunoSEQ multiplex PCR; TCRdb holds only in-frame clones, not every one. The repertoire holds 250,000 or so clones, with approximately 91% as singletons. The source material was peripheral blood. Receptors originate from a young woman with acute or convalescent COVID-19.

This chain connects TRBV9 to TRBJ2-3; 7 nucleotides line up with TRBD2. The CDR3 is 16 amino acids. Germline V lookup: CDR1 SGDLS, CDR2 YYNGEE. Trimming at V came to 3 bases and at J to 2 bases, leaving 9 bases not matched to a gene. CDR3 bases: TGTGCCAGCAGCGAGCAAGCGGGGCCCCTCACAGATACGCAGTATTTT. This encodes CASSEQAGPLTDTQYF.

This chain links TRBV13 with TRBJ1-5, with TRBD1 matching 12 bases. V shed 5 bases, J shed 9 bases, and the junction held 5 bases outside the gene matches. This CDR3 has 14 amino acids. CDR1 PRHDT and CDR2 FYEKMQ come from the germline V gene (reference sequence). The CDR3 coding sequence is TGTGCCAGCAGCCAGGGACAGGGGGCACTGCCCCAGCATTTT. Amino acid sequence: CASSQGQGALPQHF.

The rearrangement uses TRBV29-1 and TRBJ2-7; TRBD2 agrees at 12 bases. CDR3 length equals 14 residues. Trimming cost V 7 bases and J 3 bases; bases outside gene matches: 7. Germline loops: CDR1 SQVTM, CDR2 ANQGSEA. The CDR3 region is CSAATSGGIYEQYF. The CDR3 DNA follows: TGCAGCGCCGCGACTAGCGGGGGTATCTACGAGCAGTACTTC.

In nucleotides, the CDR3 is TGCGCCAGCAGAGAGGGAGATACGCAGTATTTT. This sequence encodes CASREGDTQYF. The chain joins TRBV5-1 to TRBJ2-3, with D possibly TRBD2 on 5 matching bases. V lost 5 bases and J lost 5, with 6 bases in between. Germline lookup yields CDR1 SGHRS and CDR2 YFSETQ. The CDR3 has 11 residues.

V gene TRBV5-1 combines with J gene TRBJ2-7; possible D gene TRBD1, 6 bases. CDR3 length: 14 amino acids. Germline CDR1 and CDR2: SGHRS and YFSETQ. The germline V and J ends were trimmed by 7 bases and 1 base, with 15 bases remaining between them. CDR3 in amino acids: CASYLGARSYEQYF. Written as DNA, the CDR3 is TGCGCCAGCTATCTGGGGGCTCGATCCTACGAGCAGTACTTC.

The chain employs TRBV7-6 and TRBJ2-7; 8 bases match TRBD2. This CDR3 region has 16 residues. The V and J ends lost 1 base and 1 base, in that order; junction bases with no gene match: 6. Germline assignment: CDR1 SGHVS and CDR2 FNYEAQ. The chain's CDR3 is CASSLGASGSSYEQYF. DNA of the CDR3: TGTGCCAGCAGCTTAGGAGCTAGCGGGTCTTCCTACGAGCAGTACTTC.

This clone was seen only a few times. The chain uses TRBV7-8 and TRBJ2-4; 8 bases line up with TRBD1. The CDR3 length is 14 residues. Looked up from germline, CDR1 is SGHVS and CDR2 is FQNEAQ. The J segment lost 4 bases and the V segment lost 5 bases, leaving 4 bases of the junction unmatched. The CDR3 protein is CASSPTGAKNIQYF. CDR3 nucleotides: TGTGCCAGCAGCCCGACAGGGGCAAAAAACATTCAGTACTTC.

The V gene is TRBV5-1, the J gene TRBJ2-7; TRBD2 matches at 8 bases. Germline V gene lookup returns CDR1 SGHRS and CDR2 YFSETQ. The V gene end was trimmed by 3 bases and the J gene end by 5 bases; junction bases not matched to a gene: 10. The CDR3 runs 15 residues. CDR3 residues: CASSWVGRAVDEQYF. CDR3 sequence (DNA): TGCGCCAGCAGCTGGGTCGGGAGGGCCGTGGACGAGCAGTACTTC.

The chain is built from TRBV30 and TRBJ1-5; TRBD1 aligns across 7 bases. CDR1 GTSNPN and CDR2 SVGIG come from the germline V gene (reference sequence). The V segment lost 5 bases and the J segment 3 bases; nucleotides outside the gene matches: 10. CDR3 length: 15 amino acids. CDR3 in amino acids: CAWGRDRALNQPQHF. CDR3 nucleotide sequence: TGTGCCTGGGGCCGAGACAGGGCACTCAATCAGCCCCAGCATTTT.

This chain links TRBV27 with TRBJ2-3; 11 bases map to TRBD1. The CDR3 spans 18 residues. The trim removed 7 bases at V and 0 bases at J, leaving 12 bases unmatched. CDR1 and CDR2 (germline): MNHEY, SMNVEV (reference sequence). The DNA for the CDR3 is TGTGCCAGCATTAGGACAGGGGGCGTCGACTACAGCACAGATACGCAGTATTTT. Amino acids: CASIRTGGVDYSTDTQYF.

This chain connects TRBV5-1 to TRBJ1-5, with D possibly TRBD1 on 5 matching bases. Trimming left V 3 bases short and J 5 bases short, with 15 bases between. The CDR3 spans 15 residues. The V gene's germline CDR1 is SGHRS and CDR2 YFSETQ. CDR3 coding DNA: TGCGCCAGCAGCTCAGGACCCGGGGGTCATCAGCCCCAGCATTTT. Amino acid sequence: CASSSGPGGHQPQHF.

This rearrangement joins TRBV12-3 or TRBV12-4 to TRBJ2-1; 7 nucleotides agree with TRBD2. V gave up 6 bases and J gave up 7 bases; unmatched junction bases: 0. This CDR3 comprises 11 residues. CDR3: CASRRGNEQFF. CDR3 coding DNA: TGTGCCAGCAGGCGGGGGAATGAGCAGTTCTTC.